This T cell receptor beta chain was captured in a study of cytomegalovirus exposure and HLA in healthy donors. Looking at the study overall: Membership in the Caucasian-associated ancestry cluster was found for around 81% of nearly 400 genotyped donors.

Primers: 60 Vbeta forward and 13 Jbeta reverse. The protocol was immunoSEQ multiplex PCR, while the TCRdb copy is restricted to in-frame clones and leaves out a portion. The table records more than 85,000 clones, 75% of them present only once. The sequenced sample was PBMCs. This clonotype originated in a man aged 35 to 55 in good health and CMV-seronegative.

CDR3 sequence: CSVEEANRVDGYTF. The CDR3 nucleotides are TGCAGCGTTGAAGAGGCAAACAGGGTTGATGGCTACACCTTC. V usage is TRBV29-1 and J usage is TRBJ1-2; perhaps TRBD1 as D (6 bases). The V gene's germline CDR1 is SQVTM and CDR2 ANQGSEA. The CDR3 consists of 14 residues. Trimming took off 0 bases at V and 6 bases at J, with 14 bases between the two ends.